The clone carrying this TCR beta chain has a single count. TCRdb's copy holds only in-frame clones and misses some; the assay was immunoSEQ multiplex PCR. The table lists about 140,000 clones, 85% to 95% of them singletons. The sample is drawn from a study of control samples from healthy donors and cancer patients. The CDR3 covers 15 residues. Germline values: CDR1 MDHEN, CDR2 SYDVKM. Trimming stripped 9 bases from V and 6 bases from J, with 23 bases between. The chain recombines TRBV28 with TRBJ1-2; D is unresolved. Sequenced input: blood. The clonotype comes from a middle-aged man in good health. The DNA of the CDR3 is TGTGCCAGTCAACGGTTTGGCGGGAGTCACGATGGCTACACCTTC. Encoded protein: CASQRFGGSHDGYTF.